The rows below give T cell receptor beta chains drawn from one sample of a study of shared clonotypes between healthy human individuals. Generated by immunoSEQ multiplex PCR, the TCRdb table keeps only in-frame clones and is missing some. This repertoire shows 2,100,000 or so clones, nearly 97% found once; its top ten account for approximately 0.13%. Sequenced input: naive CD4+ T cells sorted from blood. Receptors originate from a man in his late teens or twenties in good health. Each CDR3 is given with its conserved first and last residue. D genes are given only for firm matches. Clone size is stated in some rows and not others, as once, few, many or a class when expanded.

j_call d_call v_call clone_size cdr3_aa cdr3_nt
TRBJ2-7 NA TRBV10-2 NA CASSEYLYEQYF TGCGCCAGCAGTGAATATCTTTACGAGCAGTACTTC
TRBJ1-2 NA TRBV5-6 once CASSHPPGGYTF TGTGCCAGCAGCCACCCTCCCGGTGGCTACACCTTC
TRBJ1-1 TRBD1 TRBV6-1 NA CASNVQGAGGTEAFF TGTGCCAGCAATGTACAGGGGGCCGGCGGCACTGAAGCTTTCTTT
TRBJ2-5 TRBD1 TRBV9 once CASSSGQGQETQYF TGTGCCAGCAGCTCAGGACAGGGCCAAGAGACCCAGTACTTC
TRBJ2-7 TRBD1 TRBV9 NA CASSVGFLGTGDEQYF TGTGCCAGCAGCGTAGGGTTTTTGGGGACAGGGGACGAGCAGTACTTC
TRBJ2-3 TRBD1 TRBV5-1 NA CASSPGTGGFTDTQYF TGCGCCAGCAGCCCCGGGACAGGGGGATTCACAGATACGCAGTATTTT
TRBJ2-1 TRBD2 TRBV9 once CASSVEGRGRINEQFF TGTGCCAGCAGCGTAGAAGGGCGGGGGAGAATTAATGAGCAGTTCTTC
TRBJ2-7 NA TRBV27 NA CASSLRGDLGEQYF TGTGCCAGCAGTTTGCGAGGGGACTTGGGCGAGCAGTACTTC
TRBJ1-2 TRBD1 TRBV19 NA CASWGTGAYGYTF TGTGCCAGTTGGGGAACAGGGGCCTATGGCTACACCTTC
TRBJ2-2 TRBD2 TRBV11-2 NA CASSPIGGTSGRVAGELFF TGTGCCAGCAGCCCCATAGGGGGGACTAGCGGGAGAGTGGCCGGGGAGCTGTTTTTT
TRBJ2-2 NA TRBV11-3 NA CASSSDRNTGELFF TGTGCCAGCAGCTCAGACAGGAACACCGGGGAGCTGTTTTTT
TRBJ2-4 NA TRBV6-1 NA CASSGTGVAKNIQYF TGTGCCAGCAGCGGAACGGGGGTCGCCAAAAACATTCAGTACTTC
TRBJ2-2 TRBD1 TRBV6-6 NA CASRDTSGGRTGELFF TGTGCCAGCAGAGACACCTCAGGGGGCAGAACCGGGGAGCTGTTTTTT
TRBJ1-2 NA TRBV6-5 NA CASSSSRQPSNYGYTF TGTGCCAGCAGTTCCTCCCGCCAGCCCTCTAACTATGGCTACACCTTC
TRBJ1-2 TRBD1 TRBV6-5 NA CASSYAVTGDHYGYTF TGTGCCAGCAGTTACGCCGTGACAGGGGATCACTATGGCTACACCTTC
TRBJ2-2 TRBD1 TRBV10-1 NA CASSEQGTTGELFF TGCGCCAGCAGTGAACAGGGGACCACCGGGGAGCTGTTTTTT
TRBJ2-6 NA TRBV7-3 NA CASSPTRGSGANVLTF TGTGCCAGCAGCCCTACTCGGGGCTCTGGGGCCAACGTCCTGACTTTC
TRBJ2-7 NA TRBV6-7 NA CASRYRGPYEQYF TGTGCCAGCAGGTATAGAGGGCCCTACGAGCAGTACTTC
TRBJ1-5 TRBD1 TRBV10-3 NA CAISESTGDQPQHF TGTGCCATCAGTGAGTCAACAGGGGATCAGCCCCAGCATTTT
TRBJ1-2 NA TRBV5-1 NA CASSLRGDGYTF TGCGCCAGCAGCTTGAGGGGAGATGGCTACACCTTC
TRBJ2-1 TRBD2 TRBV5-4 NA CASSSGVAGGINEQFF TGTGCCAGCAGCTCTGGGGTAGCGGGAGGGATCAATGAGCAGTTCTTC
TRBJ1-4 NA TRBV12-5 once CASSRDRPPNEKLFF TGTGCTAGCAGCAGAGACAGGCCCCCTAATGAAAAACTGTTTTTT
TRBJ1-6 NA TRBV5-1 NA CASSLVGQPPLHF TGCGCCAGCAGCTTGGTGGGGCAGCCACCCCTCCACTTT
TRBJ2-2 NA TRBV30 NA CACSFGGNRNTGELFF TGTGCCTGTTCATTTGGGGGTAATAGGAACACCGGGGAGCTGTTTTTT
TRBJ1-1 NA TRBV18 NA CASSYEEVGTEAFF TGTGCCAGCTCCTACGAGGAAGTTGGCACTGAAGCTTTCTTT
TRBJ1-6 NA TRBV19 NA CASSSQTGMNSPLHF TGTGCCAGTAGTTCCCAGACAGGAATGAATTCACCCCTCCACTTT
TRBJ2-7 NA TRBV7-9 NA CASSLVGLGKSSYEQYF TGTGCCAGCAGCTTAGTGGGCCTGGGCAAAAGCTCCTACGAGCAGTACTTC
TRBJ1-5 NA TRBV10-2 NA CASSGPGGPVYSNQPQHF TGCGCCAGCAGTGGCCCGGGGGGGCCCGTTTATAGCAATCAGCCCCAGCATTTT
TRBJ2-5 TRBD2 TRBV19 NA CASRPGTSGRETQYF TGTGCCAGTAGGCCCGGGACTAGCGGGAGAGAGACCCAGTACTTC
TRBJ1-1 TRBD1 TRBV7-9 few CASRYPRTGCNTEAFF TGTGCCAGCAGATACCCTAGGACAGGGTGCAACACTGAAGCTTTCTTT
TRBJ2-7 TRBD2 TRBV10-3 NA CAISVGGLAGAYEQYF TGTGCCATCAGTGTCGGGGGACTAGCGGGAGCCTACGAGCAGTACTTC
TRBJ1-6 TRBD1 TRBV6-5 NA CASSYSRTGDNSPLHF TGTGCCAGCAGTTACTCCAGGACAGGAGATAATTCACCCCTCCACTTT
TRBJ2-5 NA TRBV28 NA CASSFRPPERETQYF TGTGCCAGCAGTTTTCGTCCACCCGAGAGGGAGACCCAGTACTTC
TRBJ1-3 NA TRBV7-9 once CASSLAGSGNTIYF TGTGCCAGCAGCTTGGCAGGGTCTGGAAACACCATATATTTT
TRBJ2-3 NA TRBV7-9 NA CASTSRGVRTDTQYF TGTGCCAGCACCTCGCGCGGGGTTCGCACAGATACGCAGTATTTT
TRBJ2-7 NA TRBV6-5 NA CASSHLYSYEQYF TGTGCCAGCAGTCATCTCTACAGTTACGAGCAGTACTTC
TRBJ2-7 TRBD2 TRBV7-2 NA CASTNAAGGTYEQYF TGTGCCAGCACTAACGCGGCGGGAGGGACCTACGAGCAGTACTTC
TRBJ2-5 TRBD2 TRBV5-1 once CASSFSTSGGETQYF TGCGCCAGCAGCTTCTCGACTAGCGGGGGAGAGACCCAGTACTTC
TRBJ2-7 TRBD1 TRBV6-5 NA CASSRSGTDYEQYF TGTGCCAGCAGTAGATCCGGGACAGACTACGAGCAGTACTTC
TRBJ2-7 NA TRBV11-2 NA CASSLGPGSGYEQYF TGTGCCAGCAGCTTAGGGCCGGGGTCTGGGTACGAGCAGTACTTC
TRBJ2-7 NA TRBV4-1 NA CASSQDELPSYEQYF TGCGCCAGCAGCCAAGATGAGCTCCCCTCCTACGAGCAGTACTTC
TRBJ2-1 NA TRBV7-9 NA CASSASTRQFF TGTGCCAGCAGCGCTAGCACTAGGCAGTTCTTC
TRBJ2-3 NA TRBV5-1 NA CASSLGLLRTDTQYF TGCGCCAGCAGCTTGGGGCTTCTCCGCACAGATACGCAGTATTTT
TRBJ2-7 NA TRBV6-5 once CASSQGREQYF TGTGCCAGCAGCCAGGGTCGCGAGCAGTACTTC
TRBJ1-6 NA TRBV5-1 NA CASSLHRDANNSPLHF TGCGCCAGCAGCTTACACCGGGACGCAAATAATTCACCCCTCCACTTT
TRBJ1-6 NA TRBV25-1 NA CASSESNTGNSPLHF TGTGCCAGCAGTGAATCAAACACTGGAAATTCACCCCTCCACTTT
TRBJ1-1 TRBD1 TRBV5-1 NA CASSQHDRVDTEAFF TGCGCCAGCAGCCAACACGACAGGGTTGACACTGAAGCTTTCTTT
TRBJ2-3 NA TRBV5-1 NA CATSQGPLSASTDTQYF TGCGCCACAAGTCAGGGTCCGCTTTCAGCTAGCACAGATACGCAGTATTTT